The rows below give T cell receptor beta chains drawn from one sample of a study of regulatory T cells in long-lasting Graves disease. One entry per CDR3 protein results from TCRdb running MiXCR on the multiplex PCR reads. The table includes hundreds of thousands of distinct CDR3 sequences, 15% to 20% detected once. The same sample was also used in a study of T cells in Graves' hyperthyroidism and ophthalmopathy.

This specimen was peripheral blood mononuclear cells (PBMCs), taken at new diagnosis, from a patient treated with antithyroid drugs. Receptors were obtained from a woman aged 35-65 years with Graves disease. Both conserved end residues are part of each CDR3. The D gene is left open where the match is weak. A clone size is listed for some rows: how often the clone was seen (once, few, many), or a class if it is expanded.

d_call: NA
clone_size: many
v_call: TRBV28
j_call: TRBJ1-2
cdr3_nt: TGTGCCAGCAGTTTATCCGGGAAGGGGGTCTATGGCTACACCTTC
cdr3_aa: CASSLSGKGVYGYTF

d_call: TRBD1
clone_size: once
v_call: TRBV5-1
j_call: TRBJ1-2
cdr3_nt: TGTGCCAGCAGCGGACGGCCAGGGGGCGATAACTATGGCTACACCTTC
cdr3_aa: CASSGRPGGDNYGYTF

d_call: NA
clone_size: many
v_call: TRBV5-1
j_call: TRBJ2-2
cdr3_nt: TGCGCCAGCAGCTTGGCTGGGGGTACGAACACCGGGGAGCTGTTTTTT
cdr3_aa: CASSLAGGTNTGELFF

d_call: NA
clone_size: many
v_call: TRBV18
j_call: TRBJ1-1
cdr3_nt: TGTGCCAGCTCACCAAGGCCGGGGGCGAACACTGAAGCTTTCTTT
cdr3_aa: CASSPRPGANTEAFF

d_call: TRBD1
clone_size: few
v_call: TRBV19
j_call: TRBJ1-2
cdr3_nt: TGTGTCCAGGGGGGGGCGCGATTCTATGGCTACACCTTC
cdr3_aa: CVQGGARFYGYTF

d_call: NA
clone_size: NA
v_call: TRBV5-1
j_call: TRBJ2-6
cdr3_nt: TGCGCCAGCAGCTTCGGTATGGGTCTTCGGTCTGGGGCCAACGTCCTGACTTTC
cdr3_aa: CASSFGMGLRSGANVLTF

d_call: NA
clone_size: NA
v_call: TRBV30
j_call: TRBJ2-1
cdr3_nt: TGTGCCTGGAGTCCCGTTTGGGGGGGGCCCTACAATGAGCAGTTCTTC
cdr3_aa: CAWSPVWGGPYNEQFF

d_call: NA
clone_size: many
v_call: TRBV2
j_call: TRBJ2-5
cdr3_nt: TGTGCCAGCAGTGAACAGGGACAAGAGACCCAGTACTTC
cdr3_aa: CASSEQGQETQYF

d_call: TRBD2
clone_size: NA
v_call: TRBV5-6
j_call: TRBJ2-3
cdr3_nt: TGTGCCAGCAGCTTAAACCCGGGAGGAGATACGCAGTATTTT
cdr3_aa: CASSLNPGGDTQYF

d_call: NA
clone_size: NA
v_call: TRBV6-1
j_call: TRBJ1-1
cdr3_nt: TGTGCCAGCGCCCGCACGGGACGGAACACTGAAGCTTTCTTT
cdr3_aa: CASARTGRNTEAFF

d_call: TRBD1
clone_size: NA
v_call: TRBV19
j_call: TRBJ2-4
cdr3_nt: TGTGCCAGTAGTTCCCAGGGGGTAGCCAAAAACATTCAGTACTTC
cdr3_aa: CASSSQGVAKNIQYF

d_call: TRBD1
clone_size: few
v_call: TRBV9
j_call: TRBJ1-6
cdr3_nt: TGTGCCAGCAGCGCGGACAGGGGGTATAATTCACCCCTCCACTTT
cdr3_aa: CASSADRGYNSPLHF

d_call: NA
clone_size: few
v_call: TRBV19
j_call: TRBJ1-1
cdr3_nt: TGTGCCAGTAGTTTGAGAGAGGGATCGGAAGCTTTCTTT
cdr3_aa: CASSLREGSEAFF

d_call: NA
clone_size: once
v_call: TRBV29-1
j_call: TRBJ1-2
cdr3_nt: TGCAGCGTTGAAGATCACAGGGACCGCTACACCTTC
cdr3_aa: CSVEDHRDRYTF

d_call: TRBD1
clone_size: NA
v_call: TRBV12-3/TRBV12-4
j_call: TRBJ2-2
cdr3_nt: TGTGCCAGCAGCCCCACAGGGGTAGCCGGGGAGCTGTTTTTT
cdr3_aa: CASSPTGVAGELFF

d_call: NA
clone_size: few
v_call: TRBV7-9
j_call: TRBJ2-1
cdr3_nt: TGTGCCAGCAGCTTACAGGGGCCTAATGAGCAGTTCTTC
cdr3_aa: CASSLQGPNEQFF

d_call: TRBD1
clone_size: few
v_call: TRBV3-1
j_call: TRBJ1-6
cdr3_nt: TGTGCCAGCAGCCAAGATGGGGGTAGGGGGCGTTCACCCCTCCACTTT
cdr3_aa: CASSQDGGRGRSPLHF

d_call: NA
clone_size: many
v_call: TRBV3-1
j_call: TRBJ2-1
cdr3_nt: TGTGCCAGCAGCCAAGTTGGAGAGCGCGACGAGCAGTTCTTC
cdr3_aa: CASSQVGERDEQFF

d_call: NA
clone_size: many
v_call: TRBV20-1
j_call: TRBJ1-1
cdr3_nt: TGCAGTGCTAGAGATCGTCTCCGGGTGCCTGGCACTGAAGCTTTCTTT
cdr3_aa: CSARDRLRVPGTEAFF

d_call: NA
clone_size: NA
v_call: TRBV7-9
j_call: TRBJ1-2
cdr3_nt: TGTGCCAGCAGCTTAGAAGCTACTACAGGGATTTATGGCTACACCTTC
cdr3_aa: CASSLEATTGIYGYTF

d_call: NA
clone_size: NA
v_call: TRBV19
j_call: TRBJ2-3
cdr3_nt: TGTGCCAGTAGGGGTGGGGGAGTCGTGGATACGCAGTATTTT
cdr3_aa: CASRGGGVVDTQYF

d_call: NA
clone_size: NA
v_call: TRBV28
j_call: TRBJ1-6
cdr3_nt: TGTGCCAGCAGTACCGAAGGGGCCTATAATTCACCCCTCCACTTT
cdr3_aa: CASSTEGAYNSPLHF

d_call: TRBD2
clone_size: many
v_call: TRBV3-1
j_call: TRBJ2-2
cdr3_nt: TGTGCCAGCGTGGGACTAGCGGGGAACGGGGAGCTGTTTTTT
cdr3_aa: CASVGLAGNGELFF

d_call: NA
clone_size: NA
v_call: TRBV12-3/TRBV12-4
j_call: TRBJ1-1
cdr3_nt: TGTGCCAGCACCCAACACGGAAACACTGAAGCTTTCTTT
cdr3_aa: CASTQHGNTEAFF

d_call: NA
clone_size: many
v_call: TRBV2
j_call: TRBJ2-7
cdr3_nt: TGTGCCAGCAGTCACCCAGGACGCCGCTCCTACGAGCAGTACTTC
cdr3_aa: CASSHPGRRSYEQYF

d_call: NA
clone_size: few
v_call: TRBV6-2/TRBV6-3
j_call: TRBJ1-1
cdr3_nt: TGTGCCAGCAGTCACTCTGGGAGGGGGAACACTGAAGCTTTCTTT
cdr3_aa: CASSHSGRGNTEAFF

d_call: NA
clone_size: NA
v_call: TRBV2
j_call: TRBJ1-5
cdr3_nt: TGTGCCAGCAGTGAAGAAGGGGGGGGGGCCCATCAGCCCCAGCATTTT
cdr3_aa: CASSEEGGGAHQPQHF

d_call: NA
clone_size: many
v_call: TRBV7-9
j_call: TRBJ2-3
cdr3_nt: TGTGCCAGCAGCTTAGCGGGGTACAAAGATACGCAGTATTTT
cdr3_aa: CASSLAGYKDTQYF

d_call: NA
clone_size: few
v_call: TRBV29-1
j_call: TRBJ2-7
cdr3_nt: TGCAGCGTTGAGAGGTCAGGGGGAGGAGAGCAGTACTTC
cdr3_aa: CSVERSGGGEQYF

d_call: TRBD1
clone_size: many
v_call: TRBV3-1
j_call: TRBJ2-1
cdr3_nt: TGTGCCAGCAGCCTACCGGGACAGTACAATGAGCAGTTCTTC
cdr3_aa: CASSLPGQYNEQFF

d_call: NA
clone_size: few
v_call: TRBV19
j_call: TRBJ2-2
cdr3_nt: TGTGCCAGTAGTATAGACCGTCTACGAGGGGGGACGACCGGGGAGCTGTTTTTT
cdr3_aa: CASSIDRLRGGTTGELFF

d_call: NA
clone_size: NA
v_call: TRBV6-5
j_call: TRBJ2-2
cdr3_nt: TGTGCCAGCAGTTACTCGGCCGCCGGGGAGCTGTTTTTT
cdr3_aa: CASSYSAAGELFF

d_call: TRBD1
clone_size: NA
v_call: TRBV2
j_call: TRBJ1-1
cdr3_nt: TGTGCCAGCGCAAAGGGGACAGGGGCCTCTTCCACTGAAGCTTTCTTT
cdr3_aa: CASAKGTGASSTEAFF

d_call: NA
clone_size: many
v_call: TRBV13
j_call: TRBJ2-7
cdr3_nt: TGTGCCAGCAGCGGCCGGGCCAAATACGAGCAGTACTTC
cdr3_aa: CASSGRAKYEQYF

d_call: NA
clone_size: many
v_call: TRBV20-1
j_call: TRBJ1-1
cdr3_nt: TGCAGTGTAAGGTCAACGAACACTGAAGCTTTCTTT
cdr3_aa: CSVRSTNTEAFF

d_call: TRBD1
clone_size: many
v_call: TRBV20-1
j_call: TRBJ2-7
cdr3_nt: TGCAGTGCCGCCGAGACAGGGATCGAGCAGTACTTC
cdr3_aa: CSAAETGIEQYF

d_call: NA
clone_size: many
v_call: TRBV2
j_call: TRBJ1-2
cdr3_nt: TGTGCCAGCAGGGCAGGGCCAGGATATGGCTACACCTTC
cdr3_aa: CASRAGPGYGYTF

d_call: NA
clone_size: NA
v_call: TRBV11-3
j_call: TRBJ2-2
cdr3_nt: TGTGCCAGCAGCCCCGGCAGTCTTCTCACCGGGGAGCTGTTTTTT
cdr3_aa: CASSPGSLLTGELFF

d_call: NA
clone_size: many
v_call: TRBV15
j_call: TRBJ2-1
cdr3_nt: TGTGCCACCAGCAGAGGGACTCGTAGTGAGCAGTTCTTC
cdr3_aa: CATSRGTRSEQFF

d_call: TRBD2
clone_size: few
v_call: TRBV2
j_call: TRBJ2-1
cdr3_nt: TGTGCCAGCAGTGCGCTGGAAGGACTAGGTTACAATGAGCAGTTCTTC
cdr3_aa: CASSALEGLGYNEQFF

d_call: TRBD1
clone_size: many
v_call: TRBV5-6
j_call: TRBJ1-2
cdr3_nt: TGTGCCAGCAGCTTGATGGGACAGCGAGGCTACACCTTC
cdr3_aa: CASSLMGQRGYTF